In its sample, the clone carrying this T cell receptor (beta chain) was seen a few times. Its antigen remains unknown. This record belongs to a study of T cells after yellow fever vaccination. About the study: Preparing low-cell-number fractions relied on SMART-Seq v4 Ultra Low Input. Study conclusions and caveats: FACS-sorted repertoires could harbor abundant contaminating bulk-population clonotypes. Primary-vaccination clones mostly resurfaced post-booster (less than 98% CD4, under 90% CD8).

TCRdb used MiXCR to reprocess the 5' RACE reads, holding one entry per CDR3 protein. The table has some 350,000 distinct CDR3 sequences, about 4% seen once; the top ten hold approximately 25%. This CDR3 has 14 residues. V lost 0 bases and J 6 bases, leaving 15 bases between the germline ends. Germline lookup yields CDR1 DFQATT and CDR2 SNEGSKA (reference sequence). The TCR comes from a man younger than 35 who received the YFV17D yellow fever vaccine. V usage is TRBV20-1 and J usage is TRBJ2-7; D perhaps matches TRBD2 (6 bases). The input for sequencing was PBMCs, taken 5 days after the yellow fever booster vaccination. DNA for the CDR3: TGCAGTGCTAGAGAGTTCCAGGGACTTGTCGAGCAGTACTTC. Its translation: CSAREFQGLVEQYF.